These 27 T cell receptor beta chains originate from one sample sequenced in a study of T-cell reconstitution after alpha-beta-depleted transplantation in children. Molecular barcoding with unique molecular identifiers was used for the TCRbeta library. TCRdb processed the PCR reads anew with MiXCR; each CDR3 protein has one entry. The sample records around 580,000 distinct CDR3 sequences, 25% to 30% being singletons. Here the sequenced sample was PBMCs, taken before TCRalphabeta/CD19-depleted stem cell transplant. These receptors were obtained from a boy in the first two years of life with Wiskott-Aldrich syndrome, due to receive a stem cell transplant.

The rearrangement uses TRBV5-6 and TRBJ2-7; maybe TRBD2 (6 bases). The CDR3 runs 13 residues. The V and J ends lost 3 bases and 7 bases respectively, with 14 bases between them. Germline CDR1 is SGHDT and CDR2 is YYEEEE. CDR3 sequence (DNA): TGTGCCAGCAGCTCCTCGGGGGTTGGAGAGCAGTACTTC. Residues: CASSSSGVGEQYF.

V gene TRBV7-9 combines with J gene TRBJ2-1, with 14 bases aligning to TRBD2. V lost 1 base and J lost 7; bases outside the gene matches: 3. The CDR3 is 16 residues long. Looked up from germline, CDR1 is SEHNR and CDR2 is FQNEAQ (reference sequence). Here the CDR3 reads CASSLEGLAGENEQFF. CDR3 sequence (DNA): TGTGCCAGCAGCTTAGAGGGACTAGCGGGAGAAAATGAGCAGTTCTTC.

The CDR3 loop reads CASSPNRPGELFF. Here the CDR3 DNA reads TGTGCCAGCAGCCCCAACAGGCCTGGGGAGCTGTTTTTT. The rearrangement links TRBV12-3 or TRBV12-4 to TRBJ2-2; maybe TRBD1 (5 bases). V shed 6 bases and J shed 8 bases, with 13 bases lying between them. The CDR3 is 13 amino acids.

The chain joins TRBV4-1 to TRBJ1-1, with D possibly matching TRBD1 (6 bases). CDR3 length: 16 amino acids. The germline gives CDR1 MGHRA, CDR2 YSYEKL. V was clipped by 0 bases and J by 2 bases, with 13 bases between them. The CDR3, as DNA: TGCGCCAGCAGCCAAGATCCACACAGGGCCAACACTGAAGCTTTCTTT. Translation gives CASSQDPHRANTEAFF.

The chain recombines TRBV29-1 with TRBJ2-5; the D gene could be TRBD1 or TRBD2 (5 bases each). Germline assignment: CDR1 SQVTM and CDR2 ANQGSEA. Trimming stripped 6 bases from V and 2 bases from J, with 16 bases between. CDR3 length: 14 residues. The CDR3, as DNA: TGCAGCGTGAACGTCGGGACCGCTCAAGAGACCCAGTACTTC. Protein: CSVNVGTAQETQYF.

The table lists this clonotype with a few counts. This sequence joins TRBV12-3 or TRBV12-4 and TRBJ2-3, with unresolved D. This CDR3 contains 12 residues. V lost 3 bases and J lost 6, with 7 bases in between. The CDR3 DNA reads TGTGCCAGCAGTTTTGGTGAGGATACGCAGTATTTT. It encodes CASSFGEDTQYF.

The chain has TRBV20-1 and TRBJ1-2; TRBD1 aligns across 9 bases. The CDR3 is 14 residues long. V gave up 5 bases and J gave up 4 bases; unmatched junction bases: 8. Germline V gene lookup returns CDR1 DFQATT and CDR2 SNEGSKA (reference sequence). CDR3 DNA: TGCAGTGCTGCCAAACCGGGACAGGGCTATGGCTACACCTTC. Translated: CSAAKPGQGYGYTF.

The chain combines TRBV11-1 with TRBJ2-6; 9 bases agree with TRBD2. V lost 5 bases and J lost 0; bases outside the gene matches: 11. The CDR3 loop spans 19 amino acids. In germline, CDR1 is SGHAT, CDR2 FQDESV (reference sequence). The CDR3 DNA reads as TGTGCCAGCAGCCTTAGCGGGAGTTCCAAGAACTCTGGGGCCAACGTCCTGACTTTC. This gives the protein CASSLSGSSKNSGANVLTF.

This clonotype was seen more than once but under ten times. The chain links TRBV20-1 to TRBJ2-5, with TRBD2 matching 13 bases. This CDR3 region has 16 residues. The ends lost 1 base at V and 9 bases at J; junction bases unmatched: 11. The germline CDR1 and CDR2 sequences are DFQATT and SNEGSKA (reference sequence). The CDR3 coding sequence is TGCAGTGCTAGAGCTGGACTAGCGGGAGCCATCGGGGCCCAGTACTTC. It codes for CSARAGLAGAIGAQYF.

Only a few counts were recorded for this clonotype. The V call is TRBV7-9, the J call TRBJ2-5; either TRBD1 or TRBD2 may supply D (5 bases each). Germline assignment: CDR1 SEHNR and CDR2 FQNEAQ (reference sequence). The CDR3 sequence is 14 residues long. Trimming left V 3 bases short and J 6 bases short, with 14 bases between. The CDR3 sequence is CASSFRDLHKTQYF. The CDR3 DNA reads TGTGCCAGCAGCTTTCGGGACCTACACAAGACCCAGTACTTC.

This rearrangement joins TRBV29-1 to TRBJ2-1; 10 nucleotides line up with TRBD2. J was trimmed by 7 bases and V by 2 bases; bases with no gene match: 2. The CDR3 has 13 residues. Germline V gene lookup returns CDR1 SQVTM and CDR2 ANQGSEA. This chain's CDR3 is CSVEPSGSNEQFF. DNA of the CDR3: TGCAGCGTTGAACCTAGCGGGAGTAATGAGCAGTTCTTC.

A few counts support this clonotype. The chain couples TRBV29-1 to TRBJ2-7, with TRBD1 identical over 12 bases. Germline CDR1 reads SQVTM; CDR2 reads ANQGSEA. J gave up 5 bases and V 6 bases, and 8 bases lay outside the gene matches. The CDR3 has 14 amino acids. CDR3 residues: CSVNRDRGLNEQYF. Written as DNA, the CDR3 is TGCAGCGTAAACCGGGACAGGGGGCTTAACGAGCAGTACTTC.

This clonotype occurred a few times. The V and J genes are TRBV5-1 and TRBJ2-2; 8 bases agree with TRBD2. J lost 3 bases, V lost 1 base, and 8 bases had no gene match. This CDR3 region has 17 residues. CDR1 and CDR2 (germline): SGHRS, YFSETQ. This CDR3 is CASSLSVAGTYTGELFF. CDR3 coding DNA: TGCGCCAGCAGCTTGTCAGTAGCGGGAACTTACACCGGGGAGCTGTTTTTT.

This clonotype showed up just a few times. The V call is TRBV7-9, the J call TRBJ1-5; 7 nucleotides agree with TRBD1. The length of the CDR3 is 13 residues. Germline lookup yields CDR1 SEHNR and CDR2 FQNEAQ (reference sequence). J lost 6 bases, V lost 4 bases, and 3 bases had no gene match. CDR3 sequence reads: CASSSTGAQPQHF. CDR3 DNA: TGTGCCAGCAGCTCAACAGGGGCTCAGCCCCAGCATTTT.

The chain links TRBV9 to TRBJ2-3; possibly TRBD2 for D (5 bases). The CDR3 totals 16 residues. V was pared by 2 bases and J by 0 bases, with 13 bases between. In germline, CDR1 is SGDLS, CDR2 YYNGEE. The CDR3 DNA reads as TGTGCCAGCAGCGTTTTTGCGGGCGGGAGCACAGATACGCAGTATTTT. The encoded protein is CASSVFAGGSTDTQYF.

This clonotype was seen more than once but under ten times. The chain links TRBV10-3 to TRBJ2-3, with D uncertain. CDR3 length: 14 amino acids. Looked up from germline, CDR1 is ENHRY and CDR2 is SYGVKD. Trimming took 7 bases from V and 2 from J, leaving 13 bases between them. The CDR3: CAIKRIADTDTQYF. The CDR3 DNA follows: TGTGCCATCAAGAGGATCGCGGACACAGATACGCAGTATTTT.

About this clonotype: The conserved phenylalanine or tryptophan is not found at the CDR3 terminus, so this likely reflects a read error. V is TRBV20-1 and J is TRBJ2-5, with 7 bases lining up with TRBD2. Germline lookup yields CDR1 DFQATT and CDR2 SNEGSKA (reference sequence). V lost 5 bases and J lost 0; bases outside the gene matches: 3. The CDR3 sequence is 13 residues long. As DNA, the CDR3 is TGCAGTGCTCCCGGACTAGACCAAGAGACCCAGTACATC. Amino acid sequence: CSAPGLDQETQYI.

This clonotype was seen only a few times. The rearrangement links TRBV5-1 to TRBJ2-5; D tentatively fits TRBD1 or TRBD2 (5 bases each). CDR1 SGHRS and CDR2 YFSETQ come from the germline V gene. The CDR3 consists of 14 residues. V gave up 4 bases and J gave up 1 base, with 11 bases separating them. CDR3 in amino acids: CASSRGAVQETQYF. CDR3 bases: TGCGCCAGCAGCCGAGGGGCAGTCCAAGAGACCCAGTACTTC.

This clonotype was detected only a few times. The chain uses TRBV2 and TRBJ2-1; D gene uncertain. Germline CDR1 and CDR2: SNHLY and FYNNEI. V shed 8 bases and J shed 4 bases, with 12 bases lying between them. This CDR3 has 13 residues. The CDR3 nucleotides are TGTGCCAGCGTAAGCGCCGAATACAATGAGCAGTTCTTC. This translates into CASVSAEYNEQFF.

A few counts support this clonotype. V usage is TRBV5-1 and J usage is TRBJ2-4; D may be TRBD2 (5 bases). V lost 1 base and J lost 0, with 11 bases in between. This CDR3 is 16 amino acids long. Germline V lookup: CDR1 SGHRS, CDR2 YFSETQ. CDR3 nucleotides: TGCGCCAGCAGCTTGTTGCCGGGGATAGCCAAAAACATTCAGTACTTC. Translation gives CASSLLPGIAKNIQYF.

This clonotype was counted ten times or more. For the CDR3, the DNA is TGCGCCAGCAGGCTACTATGGGGACCGGACAATGAGCAGTTCTTC. Its protein is CASRLLWGPDNEQFF. This chain links TRBV5-1 with TRBJ2-1; D may be TRBD1 or TRBD2 (5 bases each). V was pared by 5 bases and J by 5 bases, with 17 bases between. CDR3 length: 15 residues. Germline values: CDR1 SGHRS, CDR2 YFSETQ.

The J gene is TRBJ1-1, the V gene TRBV5-1; 8 bases are a match to TRBD1. V trimming: 4 bases; J trimming: 4 bases; junction bases outside the gene matches: 6. From germline, CDR1 is SGHRS and CDR2 YFSETQ. The CDR3 covers 14 residues. Here the CDR3 reads CASSLAGQVTEAFF. CDR3 nucleotides: TGCGCCAGCAGCCTAGCGGGACAGGTCACTGAAGCTTTCTTT. The whole variable domain, remainder taken from reference TRBV5-1 and TRBJ1-1, is KAGVTQTPRYLIKTRGQQVTLSCSPISGHRSVSWYQQTPGQGLQFLFEYFSETQRNKGNFPGRFSGRQFSNSRSEMNVSTLELGDSALYLCASSLAGQVTEAFFGQGTRLTVV.

The CDR3 loop reads CSASYRVGVASYEQYF. The CDR3 DNA sequence: TGCAGTGCTAGCTACAGGGTGGGGGTGGCCTCCTACGAGCAGTACTTC. This chain connects TRBV20-1 to TRBJ2-7; tentative D call: TRBD1 (6 bases). Trimming shortened V by 3 bases and J by 0 bases, and 18 bases separated the two germline ends. Per the germline V gene, CDR1 is DFQATT and CDR2 is SNEGSKA (reference sequence). The length of the CDR3 is 16 residues.

V usage is TRBV12-3 or TRBV12-4 and J usage is TRBJ2-7; D is tentatively TRBD1 or TRBD2 (5 bases each). Deletions cut 3 bases from V and 0 bases from J, with 15 bases between. This CDR3 comprises 16 residues. The DNA for the CDR3 is TGTGCCAGCAGTTTTACGGGTCTAGGGACCTCCTACGAGCAGTACTTC. Its translation: CASSFTGLGTSYEQYF.

The genes are TRBV5-1 and TRBJ2-1; D perhaps matches TRBD2 (6 bases). Germline V lookup: CDR1 SGHRS, CDR2 YFSETQ. Trimming stripped 0 bases from V and 0 bases from J, with 10 bases between. The CDR3 has 16 amino acids. The CDR3 region is CASSLAGGTSYNEQFF. CDR3 in DNA: TGCGCCAGCAGCTTGGCCGGCGGGACCTCCTACAATGAGCAGTTCTTC.

This clonotype was detected many times. This sequence joins TRBV2 and TRBJ2-2; 8 positions match TRBD2. The CDR3 has 16 amino acids. Trimming cost V 5 bases and J 3 bases; bases outside gene matches: 8. The germline CDR1 and CDR2 sequences are SNHLY and FYNNEI. CDR3 nucleotide sequence: TGTGCCAGCAGTAGCCTAGCGGGCGCTCACACCGGGGAGCTGTTTTTT. It codes for CASSSLAGAHTGELFF.

This chain joins TRBV14 and TRBJ2-2, with D perhaps TRBD1 (5 bases). V lost 1 base to trimming and J lost 4 bases, with 10 bases between them. Per germline, CDR1 SGHDN and CDR2 FVKESK. The CDR3 extends over 15 amino acids. This chain's CDR3 is CASSQVRQLTGELFF. The CDR3 DNA is TGTGCCAGCAGCCAAGTACGACAGCTCACCGGGGAGCTGTTTTTT.